A single sample is the source of the 23 T cell receptor beta chains below, sequenced in a study of blood T cells in healthy people across ages. The use of a sample-barcoded 5' primer and a J-beta primer mix characterized a second PCR of roughly 7 to 11 cycles. Each CDR3 protein gets one entry after TCRdb re-called the 5' RACE reads with MiXCR. Of approximately 810,000 distinct CDR3 sequences listed, under 40% are singletons. Sequencing was carried out using blood. These receptors came from a man between 18 and 29 years old in good health.

This clonotype was detected only a few times. The genes are TRBV12-3 or TRBV12-4 and TRBJ2-6; 9 positions agree with TRBD1. V was clipped by 6 bases and J by 0 bases; unmatched bases: 12. CDR3 size: 19 residues. The CDR3 DNA is TGTGCCAGCAGCCCCGGGACAGGGATAATTCCCTCTGGGGCCAACGTCCTGACTTTC. Its protein is CASSPGTGIIPSGANVLTF.

The DNA for the CDR3 is TGTGCCAGCAGCGCAAACCGACGGGGGAACGCTTTCTTT. Translating it yields CASSANRRGNAFF. This rearrangement joins TRBV5-5 to TRBJ1-1, with D possibly TRBD1 on 5 matching bases. This CDR3 contains 13 residues. The germline gives CDR1 SGHKS, CDR2 YYEKEE (reference sequence). V gave up 4 bases and J gave up 11 bases, with 18 bases separating them.

The table lists this clonotype with a few counts. The J gene is TRBJ2-1, the V gene TRBV18; 7 nucleotides line up with TRBD2. CDR1 and CDR2 (germline): KGHSH, LQKENI. The V segment lost 3 bases and the J segment 7 bases; nucleotides outside the gene matches: 3. The CDR3 is 13 residues long. The CDR3 region is CASSPWTRNEQFF. In DNA, the CDR3 is TGTGCCAGCTCACCCTGGACTAGGAATGAGCAGTTCTTC.

This clonotype was seen ten or more times. The chain recombines TRBV7-2 with TRBJ1-5; D gene uncertain. V lost 1 base, J lost 5 bases, and 3 bases lay in between. The germline V gene encodes CDR1 SGHTA and CDR2 FQGNSA. The CDR3 spans 12 residues. The DNA for the CDR3 is TGTGCCAGCAGCTTAGGTTATCAGCCCCAGCATTTT. Translation: CASSLGYQPQHF.

The rearrangement uses TRBV20-1 and TRBJ2-1; a weak D match, TRBD2 (5 bases). V was clipped by 5 bases and J by 2 bases, with 13 bases between them. This CDR3 comprises 14 residues. CDR1 DFQATT and CDR2 SNEGSKA come from the germline V gene (reference sequence). CDR3 sequence: CSAPEAGPYNEQFF. The CDR3 DNA sequence: TGCAGTGCTCCGGAGGCTGGGCCCTACAATGAGCAGTTCTTC.

This clonotype was found once. The rearrangement uses TRBV10-3 and TRBJ2-5, with no clear D. With 6 bases removed from V and 11 bases from J, the gap between germline ends came to 19 bases. Germline V gives CDR1 ENHRY, CDR2 SYGVKD. CDR3 length: 13 amino acids. This CDR3 is CAISPDPYNEQYF. The DNA of the CDR3 is TGTGCCATCAGCCCGGACCCCTACAATGAGCAGTACTTC.

The table lists this clonotype with many counts. J is TRBJ1-1 and V is TRBV5-1; TRBD1 is a possible D gene (5 bases). The CDR3 totals 13 residues. Deletions cut 1 base from V and 9 bases from J, with 13 bases between. CDR1 is SGHRS and CDR2 is YFSETQ in the germline V gene. CDR3 amino acids: CASSLTGLGKAFF. CDR3 bases: TGCGCCAGCAGCTTGACAGGACTGGGAAAAGCTTTCTTT.

This chain connects TRBV12-3 or TRBV12-4 to TRBJ2-2, with D unresolved. V was pared by 2 bases and J by 0 bases, with 7 bases between. CDR3 length: 15 residues. As DNA, the CDR3 is TGTGCCAGCAGTTTATGGCAGACGAACACCGGGGAGCTGTTTTTT. This translates into CASSLWQTNTGELFF.

The chain couples TRBV7-2 to TRBJ2-5; TRBD2 is a possible D gene (6 bases). Trimming removed 6 bases from V and 4 bases from J, with 12 bases in between. From germline, CDR1 is SGHTA and CDR2 FQGNSA. The length of the CDR3 is 13 residues. The CDR3 DNA reads TGTGCCAGCAGTAACTGGCGGGGAGAGACCCAGTACTTC. Residues: CASSNWRGETQYF.

This clonotype was seen only once. Just one base apart from a much larger clone, this may be a read error. The V call is TRBV11-2, the J call TRBJ2-3; D is uncertain. The CDR3 extends over 15 amino acids. The V gene's germline CDR1 is SGHAT and CDR2 FQNNGV. V dropped 0 bases and J dropped 4 bases, with 11 bases sitting between them. CDR3 bases: TGTGCCAGCAGCTTAGATCGGGCGTTCCCAGATACGCAGTATTTT. Translating it yields CASSLDRAFPDTQYF.

This clonotype was seen more than once but under ten times. This chain connects TRBV6-5 to TRBJ2-3; D is unclear. The germline gives CDR1 MNHEY, CDR2 SVGAGI. With 5 bases removed from V and 0 bases from J, the gap between germline ends came to 12 bases. The CDR3 spans 15 residues. CDR3 sequence (DNA): TGTGCCAGCAGTGCGCCGAGGCAGAGCACAGATACGCAGTATTTT. Protein: CASSAPRQSTDTQYF.

This clonotype came up many times. The chain joins TRBV20-1 to TRBJ2-3; D possibly matches TRBD1 or TRBD2 (5 bases each). V shed 6 bases and J shed 5 bases, with 12 bases lying between them. Germline CDR1 DFQATT, CDR2 SNEGSKA (reference sequence). The CDR3 runs 12 residues. CDR3 bases: TGCAGTGCCCACCGGGGCGGAGATACGCAGTATTTT. Translation gives CSAHRGGDTQYF.

This clonotype was detected only once. As the CDR3 is not closed by the conserved phenylalanine or tryptophan, this likely results from a read error. The chain is built from TRBV5-1 and TRBJ1-2; D remains unclear. Germline values: CDR1 SGHRS, CDR2 YFSETQ. This CDR3 region has 15 residues. Trimming pared 0 bases from V and 2 bases from J, leaving 11 bases between. CDR3 loop: CASSLAFSRNYGYTL. In DNA, the CDR3 is TGCGCCAGCAGCTTGGCCTTTTCAAGGAACTATGGCTACACCTTG.

The chain joins TRBV20-1 to TRBJ2-3, with D unclear. Trimming took 5 bases from V and 0 from J, leaving 12 bases between them. The CDR3 spans 14 residues. CDR1 is DFQATT and CDR2 is SNEGSKA in the germline V gene (reference sequence). The CDR3 sequence: CSAYDRPSTDTQYF. CDR3 nucleotide sequence: TGCAGTGCTTATGACCGCCCTAGCACAGATACGCAGTATTTT.

V is TRBV12-3 or TRBV12-4 and J is TRBJ1-2; weak D call: TRBD1 (6 bases). Trimming shortened V by 6 bases and J by 2 bases, and 13 bases separated the two germline ends. The CDR3 sequence is 14 residues long. The CDR3 region has the DNA TGTGCCAGCAGCTCCAAGGGGGGGAACTATGGCTACACCTTC. Translated, it gives CASSSKGGNYGYTF.

This clonotype appeared a few times. This chain joins TRBV12-3 or TRBV12-4 and TRBJ2-3; weak D call: TRBD2 (6 bases). This CDR3 has 15 amino acids. V gave up 2 bases and J gave up 5 bases, with 14 bases separating them. Here the CDR3 reads CASSLQEVGGDTQYF. CDR3 DNA sequence: TGTGCCAGCAGTTTACAGGAGGTGGGGGGAGATACGCAGTATTTT.

This clonotype was detected only a few times. The rearrangement joins TRBV12-3 or TRBV12-4 to TRBJ2-3; D tentatively fits TRBD1 or TRBD2 (5 bases each). Trimming took off 7 bases at V and 2 bases at J, with 19 bases between the two ends. The CDR3 extends over 16 amino acids. In DNA, the CDR3 is TGTGCCAGCATCGTCGGGGCCGGACACACCACAGATACGCAGTATTTT. Translation: CASIVGAGHTTDTQYF.

The V and J genes are TRBV6-5 and TRBJ1-5, with D possibly matching TRBD1 (5 bases). The germline CDR1 and CDR2 sequences are MNHEY and SVGAGI. The V end lost 2 bases, the J end lost 5 bases, and 13 bases lay between the germline ends. This CDR3 is built from 15 residues. In DNA form, the CDR3 reads TGTGCCAGCAGTTACGCGAGGGGAGGGGATCAGCCCCAGCATTTT. As protein: CASSYARGGDQPQHF.

The gene calls are TRBV14 and TRBJ2-3; the D gene is possibly TRBD2 (6 bases). Per germline, CDR1 SGHDN and CDR2 FVKESK. V lost 4 bases and J 5 bases, leaving 13 bases between the germline ends. The CDR3 extends over 14 amino acids. The CDR3 DNA reads as TGTGCCAGCAGCCTGGAGGGATGGGGAGATACGCAGTATTTT. It codes for CASSLEGWGDTQYF.

In DNA, the CDR3 is TGTGCCAGCAGACCTACAGGGGGCCGGCAAGCTTTCTTT. The encoded protein is CASRPTGGRQAFF. This chain uses TRBV7-6 with TRBJ1-1; TRBD1 agrees at 9 bases. The CDR3 is 13 residues long. Trimming at V came to 6 bases and at J to 9 bases, leaving 8 bases not matched to a gene. Germline loops: CDR1 SGHVS, CDR2 FNYEAQ.

There are a few counts of this clonotype. The chain couples TRBV7-2 to TRBJ1-1; a possible D gene is TRBD1 (5 bases). This CDR3 region has 12 residues. From germline, CDR1 is SGHTA and CDR2 FQGNSA. V lost 5 bases and J lost 10, with 14 bases in between. The CDR3 spells CASSPGPGGAFF. In DNA form, the CDR3 reads TGTGCCAGCAGCCCAGGGCCCGGAGGAGCTTTCTTT.

J is TRBJ2-1 and V is TRBV14; D might be TRBD1 (5 bases). Germline V lookup: CDR1 SGHDN, CDR2 FVKESK. The CDR3 spans 12 residues. The V gene lost 7 bases and the J gene lost 8 bases, with 12 bases spanning the gap. The DNA of the CDR3 is TGTGCCAGCAATCGTCAGGGCGATGAGCAGTTCTTC. Translated: CASNRQGDEQFF.

Many counts were recorded for this clonotype. The V call is TRBV6-5, the J call TRBJ2-7; D perhaps matches TRBD2 (5 bases). CDR1 MNHEY and CDR2 SVGAGI come from the germline V gene. V lost 6 bases and J 5 bases, leaving 20 bases between the germline ends. The CDR3 totals 15 residues. This CDR3 reads CASSPAERPPNEQYF. CDR3 bases: TGTGCCAGCAGCCCCGCCGAGCGGCCGCCTAACGAGCAGTACTTC.